This T cell receptor beta chain was recorded in a study of radiation and T cells in renal cell carcinoma (dated by TCRdb to the early 2020s). Turning to the overall study: In total, approximately 55 samples, comprising roughly 25 tumors and roughly 27 peripheral blood samples, were subjected to TCR beta sequencing. The final blood draw took place at 4 weeks after radiation, the same time as nephrectomy. Across all 50 or so samples, 4,016,671 unique CDR3 nucleotide sequences, encoding 2.5 million to 3 million unique CDR3 amino acid sequences, were identified. On the study overall, not on this receptor specifically: Blood repertoire dynamics were not followed beyond 4 weeks after treatment. Because pretreatment tumor biopsies were not available, the study could not determine whether clonotypes were already present within the tumor at baseline. With a single-armed trial design, the study had no way to address how radiation dose or scheduling affects the TCR repertoire. In blood, the top tumor clonotypes increased from baseline to 2 weeks after radiation and then shrank by 4 weeks, which suggests a temporary expansion of tumor-resident clones.

Following the manufacturer's recommendations, the immunoSEQ kit was used to generate TCR beta libraries from genomic DNA. Library preparation used a first multiplex PCR with proprietary primers, then a second PCR adding unique barcodes, with bead cleanups after each round. A positive control reaction and a negative control reaction, both provided in the kit, were run with every batch of samples. The final libraries underwent checking on an Agilent 4200 TapeStation D1000 ScreenTape, volumetric pooling, and quantification by qPCR. Sequencing ran on an Illumina NextSeq500 with a MidOutput 150-cycle cartridge, using 156 Read1 and 15 Index1 cycles with kit custom primers. The pooled library was loaded at approximately 1 pM with a roughly 22% PhiX control spike-in. The original pipeline was this. Vendor-processed data were analyzed in R, and a clonotype was defined as all T cells sharing the same CDR3 nucleotide sequence. In the clone abundance analyses, frequencies were normalized to the 10,000 most abundant clones in each sample. Public T cell clones, which averaged fewer than five per sample, were removed prior to analysis. An abundance difference of at least 32-fold between compartments was the criterion for calling clonotypes tumor-enriched or baseline blood-enriched. A beta-binomial differential abundance model was applied to find clonotypes that expanded or contracted between blood time points. Tumor-blood repertoire similarity was measured with the Baroni-Urbani and Buser coefficient, and groups were compared using two-tailed Wilcoxon tests in R. TCRdb carries this immuneACCESS record with in-frame sequences only. Its versions omit some clonotypes, under half of them owing to an unresolved V gene in the studies checked, with the rest unexplained. V and J calls and clone size are given by that table; D and trimming were obtained from the DNA. The sample table shows around 94,000 clones, and over 80% are seen once. The ten most abundant clones make up just under 9.5% of the sample.

Regarding this clone: Its antigen remains undetermined. The record has no base qualities; no much larger clone is one base away.

The time point label corresponds to: blood 4 weeks post-SBRT, at nephrectomy. The label giving this sample's treatment or condition can be read as: 15 Gy SBRT to primary tumor, nephrectomy 4 weeks later. The samples were obtained from a clinical trial, where primary renal cell carcinomas were treated with 15 Gy stereotactic body radiation therapy and then removed by nephrectomy 4 weeks afterward. To follow tumor-enriched clonotypes, peripheral blood was collected serially from radiation-treated patients at baseline and again at 2 weeks and 4 weeks after SBRT. Every patient had renal cell carcinoma of clear cell pathology. Genomic DNA for TCR sequencing was prepared using the QIAamp DNA Blood Mini Kit (Qiagen). Only samples passing all quality control checks were included in the analyses. The CDR3 starts with the cysteine, ends with the phenylalanine, and has 22 residues. The entry retains the CDR3 DNA only, 66 bases that are in frame from base 1. V is trimmed back by 7 bases and J by 0 bases, and the junction contains 29 bases that no gene match accounts for. The germline V gene sets CDR1 to ENHRY and CDR2 to SYGVKD.

The chain employs TRBV10-3 and TRBJ1-1, and TRBD1 aligns with 7 junction nucleotides. The sequencing here drew on blood, taken from a patient whose treatment included radiotherapy and nephrectomy. The origin of this receptor is a man aged 45-65 years with renal cell carcinoma. DNA sequence: TGTGCCATCAATCCCCTAAGGGGGCGCGGGGGCTGGCTGAATCAACTGAACACTGAAGCTTTCTTT. Translated, it gives CAINPLRGRGGWLNQLNTEAFF.